This T cell receptor beta chain was found in a study of radiation and T cells in renal cell carcinoma. Whole-study context: Nephrectomy followed 15 Gy stereotactic body radiation by 4 weeks.

Study observations and caveats: In blood, top tumor clones expanded by 2 weeks, shrinking by 4.

Remarks on this clone: What it binds is unknown.

Specified time point: blood 2 weeks post-SBRT. Treatment described: 15 Gy SBRT to primary tumor, nephrectomy 4 weeks later. This renal cell carcinoma was of the clear cell type. Using immunoSEQ multiplex PCR, the repertoire was profiled, and TCRdb retains in-frame clones only, with some absent. The profile shows 45,000 to 55,000 clones, about 80% of them singletons. Germline CDR1 is LNHDA and CDR2 is SQIVND (reference sequence). V trimming: 8 bases; J trimming: 7 bases; junction bases outside the gene matches: 13. CDR3 length: 15 residues. The material sequenced was blood, taken from a patient whose treatment included radiotherapy and nephrectomy. The chain is built from TRBV19 and TRBJ2-3, with 9 bases that match TRBD2. The sequence came from a woman in her 70s with renal cell carcinoma. The CDR3 DNA sequence: TGTGCCAGTTCTAGCCTAGCGGGATTTCTGAATACGCAGTATTTT. Translation: CASSSLAGFLNTQYF.